This TCR beta chain was identified during a study of long-term antiretroviral therapy in people with HIV. Study in general: Some samples came about a decade before the 2015 immediate-ART recommendation, and these were the earliest.

General observations from the study: ART adherence, viral resistance and therapy changes were undocumented.

As regards this clone: Its specificity is not known.

An immunoSEQ assay, version v3.0, was performed at survey level. TCRdb's table, derived via immunoSEQ multiplex PCR, lists solely in-frame clones and lacks some. Of under 25,000 clones listed, around four fifths are singletons. This TCR came from a middle-aged man with HIV. The material was unsorted PBMCs, obtained 1.6 years after starting antiretroviral therapy.

CDR3 bases: TGTGCCAGCAGCTTTAGACAATCTGGGGCCAACGTCCTGACTTTC. It is translated as CASSFRQSGANVLTF. The V and J genes are TRBV7-2 and TRBJ2-6; unclear D gene. CDR1 and CDR2 from the germline V gene are SGHTA and FQGNSA. Trimming shortened V by 3 bases and J by 1 base, and 7 bases separated the two germline ends. The CDR3 is 15 amino acids.